This T cell receptor beta chain derives from a study of CD8 T cells in ankylosing spondylitis. A quantitative 5'-RACE method, one with molecular barcodes, was used to make TCR beta libraries. TCRdb recomputed calls from the 5' RACE reads with MiXCR, one row per CDR3 protein. Counted here are hundreds of thousands of distinct CDR3 sequences, roughly a sixth occurring once; the ten biggest clones make up approximately 1%. In this sample, this clonotype turned up a few times. Antigen unknown. After removal of 1 base from V and 2 bases from J, the junction contained 9 bases not matched to a gene. This CDR3 contains 18 residues. Whole-study findings and limits: Disease-linked clones reportedly concentrated significantly in matched ankylosing spondylitis synovial fluid. Seemingly characteristic of ankylosing spondylitis blood was a TCR beta motif consisting of several highly homologous variants.

This chain joins TRBV12-3 or TRBV12-4 and TRBJ2-3, with 10 bases that match TRBD2. This receptor was identified in a male donor with ankylosing spondylitis. Sequenced input: blood, either unsorted or a sorted T cell fraction (not recorded which). CDR3 residues: CASSLGRTSGDATDTQYF. CDR3 sequence (DNA): TGTGCCAGCAGTTTAGGGAGGACTAGCGGAGACGCCACAGATACGCAGTATTTT.